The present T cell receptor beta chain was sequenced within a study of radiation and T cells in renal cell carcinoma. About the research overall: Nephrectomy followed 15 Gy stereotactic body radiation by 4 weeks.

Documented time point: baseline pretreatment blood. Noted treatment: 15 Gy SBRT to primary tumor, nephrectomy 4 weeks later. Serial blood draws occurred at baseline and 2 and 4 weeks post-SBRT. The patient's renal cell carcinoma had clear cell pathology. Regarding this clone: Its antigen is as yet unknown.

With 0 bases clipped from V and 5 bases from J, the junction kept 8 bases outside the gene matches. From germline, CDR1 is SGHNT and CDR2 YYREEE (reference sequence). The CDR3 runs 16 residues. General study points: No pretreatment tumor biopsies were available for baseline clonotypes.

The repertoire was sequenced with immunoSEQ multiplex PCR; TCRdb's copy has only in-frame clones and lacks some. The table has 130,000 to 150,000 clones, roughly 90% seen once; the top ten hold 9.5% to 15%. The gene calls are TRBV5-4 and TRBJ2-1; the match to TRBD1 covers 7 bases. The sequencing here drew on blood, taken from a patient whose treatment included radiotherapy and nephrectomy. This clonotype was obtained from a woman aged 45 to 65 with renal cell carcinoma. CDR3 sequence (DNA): TGTGCCAGCAGCTTGGGTACCGGGACAGAAAACAATGAGCAGTTCTTC. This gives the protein CASSLGTGTENNEQFF.